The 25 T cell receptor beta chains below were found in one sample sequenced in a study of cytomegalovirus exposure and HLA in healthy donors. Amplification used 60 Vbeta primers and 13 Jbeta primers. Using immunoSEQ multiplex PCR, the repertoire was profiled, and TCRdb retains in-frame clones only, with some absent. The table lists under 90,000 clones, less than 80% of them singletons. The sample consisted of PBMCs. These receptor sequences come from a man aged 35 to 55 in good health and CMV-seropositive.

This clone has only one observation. CDR3 bases: TGTGCCAGCAGCATAAGCGGAACTAGCACAGATACGCAGTATTTT. As protein: CASSISGTSTDTQYF. The V gene is TRBV9, the J gene TRBJ2-3, with a weak D call TRBD2 (5 bases). CDR1 and CDR2 (germline): SGDLS, YYNGEE. This CDR3 is built from 15 residues. The V end lost 4 bases, the J end lost 0 bases, and 12 bases lay between the germline ends.

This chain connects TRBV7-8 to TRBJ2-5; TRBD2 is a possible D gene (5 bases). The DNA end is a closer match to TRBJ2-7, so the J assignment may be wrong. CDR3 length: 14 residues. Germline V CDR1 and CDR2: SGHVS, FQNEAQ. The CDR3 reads CASSPGSGPYEQYF. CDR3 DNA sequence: TGTGCCAGCAGCCCCGGCAGCGGCCCCTACGAGCAGTACTTC.

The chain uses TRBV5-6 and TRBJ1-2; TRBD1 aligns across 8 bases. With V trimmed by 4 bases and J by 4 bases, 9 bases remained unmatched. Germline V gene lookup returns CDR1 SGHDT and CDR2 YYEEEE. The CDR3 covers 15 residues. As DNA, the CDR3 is TGTGCCAGCAGCGAGGGACAGGCCCTCTCCTATGGCTACACCTTC. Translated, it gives CASSEGQALSYGYTF.

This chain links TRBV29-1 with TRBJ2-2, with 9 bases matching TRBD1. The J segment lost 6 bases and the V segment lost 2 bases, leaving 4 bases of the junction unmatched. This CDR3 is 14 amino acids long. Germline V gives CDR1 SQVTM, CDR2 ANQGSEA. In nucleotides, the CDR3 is TGCAGCGTTGAACCCGGGACAGGGTCCGGGGAGCTGTTTTTT. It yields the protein CSVEPGTGSGELFF.

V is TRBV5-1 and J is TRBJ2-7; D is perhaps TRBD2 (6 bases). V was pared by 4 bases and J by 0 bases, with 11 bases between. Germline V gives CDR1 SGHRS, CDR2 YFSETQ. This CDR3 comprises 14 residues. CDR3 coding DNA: TGCGCCAGCAGCGGAGGGATGAGCTCCTACGAGCAGTACTTC. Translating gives CASSGGMSSYEQYF.

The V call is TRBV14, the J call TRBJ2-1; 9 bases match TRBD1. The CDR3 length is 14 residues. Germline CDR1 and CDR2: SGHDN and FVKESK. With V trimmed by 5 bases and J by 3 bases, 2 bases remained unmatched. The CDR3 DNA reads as TGTGCCAGCAGCAGGGACAGGGTCTACAATGAGCAGTTCTTC. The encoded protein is CASSRDRVYNEQFF.

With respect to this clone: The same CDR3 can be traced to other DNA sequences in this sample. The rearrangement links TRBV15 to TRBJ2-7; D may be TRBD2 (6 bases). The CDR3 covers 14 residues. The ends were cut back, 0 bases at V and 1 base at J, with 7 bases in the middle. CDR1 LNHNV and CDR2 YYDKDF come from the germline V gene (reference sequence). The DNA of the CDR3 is TGTGCCACCAGCAGAGATCGGGGGTCCTACGAGCAGTACTTC. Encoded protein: CATSRDRGSYEQYF. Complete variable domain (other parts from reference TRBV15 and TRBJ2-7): DAMVIQNPRYQVTQFGKPVTLSCSQTLNHNVMYWYQQKSSQAPKLLFHYYDKDFNNEADTPDNFQSRRPNTSFCFLDIRSPGLGDTAMYLCATSRDRGSYEQYFGPGTRLTVT.

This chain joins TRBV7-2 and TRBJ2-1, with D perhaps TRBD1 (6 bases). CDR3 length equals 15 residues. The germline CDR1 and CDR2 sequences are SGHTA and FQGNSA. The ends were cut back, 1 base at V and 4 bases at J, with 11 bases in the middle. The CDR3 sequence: CASSLGTEPYNEQFF. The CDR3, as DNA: TGTGCCAGCAGCTTAGGGACAGAGCCATACAATGAGCAGTTCTTC.

CDR3 sequence: CASSGVGGSEELFF. The CDR3 DNA sequence: TGTGCCAGCAGTGGGGTTGGGGGGTCCGAGGAGCTGTTTTTT. The rearrangement joins TRBV9 to TRBJ2-2; D is perhaps TRBD2 (6 bases). Trimming left V 5 bases short and J 10 bases short, with 18 bases between. The CDR3 spans 14 residues. Germline V lookup: CDR1 SGDLS, CDR2 YYNGEE. Full variable domain (missing parts from reference TRBV9 and TRBJ2-2): DSGVTQTPKHLITATGQRVTLRCSPRSGDLSVYWYQQSLDQGLQFLIQYYNGEERAKGNILERFSAQQFPDLHSELNLSSLELGDSALYFCASSGVGGSEELFFGEGSRLTVL.

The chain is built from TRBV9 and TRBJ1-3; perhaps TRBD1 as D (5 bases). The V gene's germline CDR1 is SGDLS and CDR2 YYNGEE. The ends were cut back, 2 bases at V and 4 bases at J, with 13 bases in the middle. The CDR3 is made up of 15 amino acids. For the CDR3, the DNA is TGTGCCAGCAGCGTTCCGGCAGGGCACGGAAACACCATATATTTT. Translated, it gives CASSVPAGHGNTIYF.

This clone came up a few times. The chain's CDR3 is CASSTQYTEAFF. CDR3 coding DNA: TGTGCCAGCAGCACACAGTACACTGAAGCTTTCTTT. The chain couples TRBV6-6 to TRBJ1-1; no clear D. Trimming pared 6 bases from V and 3 bases from J, leaving 8 bases between. Germline V gene lookup returns CDR1 MNHNY and CDR2 SVGAGI (reference sequence). The CDR3 consists of 12 residues.

The chain's CDR3 is CASSPRGRGGDEQFF. CDR3 nucleotides: TGCGCCAGCAGCCCCAGGGGCCGCGGGGGGGATGAGCAGTTCTTC. This chain joins TRBV10-2 and TRBJ2-1; 9 nucleotides agree with TRBD2. The junction had 11 bases not matched to a gene; V was cut back by 6 bases and J by 8 bases. The germline CDR1 and CDR2 sequences are WSHSY and SAAADI. The CDR3 has 15 amino acids.

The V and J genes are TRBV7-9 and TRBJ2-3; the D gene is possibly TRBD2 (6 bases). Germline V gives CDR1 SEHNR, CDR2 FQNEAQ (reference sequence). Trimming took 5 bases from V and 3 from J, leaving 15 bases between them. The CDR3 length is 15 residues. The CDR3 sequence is CASSLLRERTDTQYF. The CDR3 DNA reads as TGTGCCAGCAGCCTACTACGGGAGCGGACAGATACGCAGTATTTT.

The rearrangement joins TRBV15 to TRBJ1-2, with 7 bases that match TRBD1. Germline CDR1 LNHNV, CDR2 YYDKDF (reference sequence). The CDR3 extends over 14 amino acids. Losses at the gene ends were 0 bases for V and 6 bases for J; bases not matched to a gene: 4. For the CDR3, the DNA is TGTGCCACCAGCAGAGATCTCGGACAGGATGGCTACACCTTC. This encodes CATSRDLGQDGYTF.

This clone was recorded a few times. The CDR3: CASSLGGQQGTEAFF. CDR3 bases: TGTGCCAGCAGTTTAGGGGGACAACAGGGCACTGAAGCTTTCTTT. This rearrangement joins TRBV28 to TRBJ1-1; D possibly corresponds to TRBD1 (6 bases). V was pared by 2 bases and J by 4 bases, with 14 bases between. The germline V gene has CDR1 MDHEN and CDR2 SYDVKM. The CDR3 is made up of 15 amino acids.

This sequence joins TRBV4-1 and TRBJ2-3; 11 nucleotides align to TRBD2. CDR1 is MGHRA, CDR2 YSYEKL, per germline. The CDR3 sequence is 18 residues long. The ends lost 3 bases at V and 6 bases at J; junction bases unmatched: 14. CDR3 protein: CASSHTSGSRVLRDTQYF. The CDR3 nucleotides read TGCGCCAGCAGCCACACTAGCGGGAGTCGCGTTTTACGGGATACGCAGTATTTT.

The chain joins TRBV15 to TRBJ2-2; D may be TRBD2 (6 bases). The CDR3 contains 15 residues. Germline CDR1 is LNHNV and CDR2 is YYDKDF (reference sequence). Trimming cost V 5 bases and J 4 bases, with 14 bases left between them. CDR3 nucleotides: TGTGCCACCAGCGGATACGGGAGAAGCACCGGGGAGCTGTTTTTT. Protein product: CATSGYGRSTGELFF. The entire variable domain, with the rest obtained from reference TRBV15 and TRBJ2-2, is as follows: DAMVIQNPRYQVTQFGKPVTLSCSQTLNHNVMYWYQQKSSQAPKLLFHYYDKDFNNEADTPDNFQSRRPNTSFCFLDIRSPGLGDTAMYLCATSGYGRSTGELFFGEGSRLTVL.

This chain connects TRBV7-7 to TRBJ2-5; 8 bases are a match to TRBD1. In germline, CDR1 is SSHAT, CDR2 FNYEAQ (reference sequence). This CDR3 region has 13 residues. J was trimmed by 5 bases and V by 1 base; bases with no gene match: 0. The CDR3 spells CASSLDRGETQYF. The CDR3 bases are TGTGCCAGCAGCTTAGACAGGGGGGAGACCCAGTACTTC.

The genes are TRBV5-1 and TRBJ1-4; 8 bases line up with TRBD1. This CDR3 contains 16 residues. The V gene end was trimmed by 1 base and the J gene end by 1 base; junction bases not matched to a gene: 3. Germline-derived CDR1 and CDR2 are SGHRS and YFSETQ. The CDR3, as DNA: TGCGCCAGCAGCTTGCAGGGGGCCGGAACTAATGAAAAACTGTTTTTT. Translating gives CASSLQGAGTNEKLFF. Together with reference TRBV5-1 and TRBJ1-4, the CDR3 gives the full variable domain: KAGVTQTPRYLIKTRGQQVTLSCSPISGHRSVSWYQQTPGQGLQFLFEYFSETQRNKGNFPGRFSGRQFSNSRSEMNVSTLELGDSALYLCASSLQGAGTNEKLFFGSGTQLSVL.

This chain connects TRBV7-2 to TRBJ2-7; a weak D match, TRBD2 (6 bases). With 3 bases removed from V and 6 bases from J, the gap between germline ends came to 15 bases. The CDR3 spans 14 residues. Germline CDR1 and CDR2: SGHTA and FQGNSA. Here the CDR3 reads CASSFWASETEQYF. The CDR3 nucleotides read TGTGCCAGCAGCTTTTGGGCTAGCGAGACCGAGCAGTACTTC.

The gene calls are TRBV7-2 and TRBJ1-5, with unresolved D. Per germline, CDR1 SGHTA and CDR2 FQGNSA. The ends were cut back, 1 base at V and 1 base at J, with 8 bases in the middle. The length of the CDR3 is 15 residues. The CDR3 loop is CASSLVPGSNQPQHF. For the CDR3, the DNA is TGTGCCAGCAGCTTAGTTCCCGGGAGCAATCAGCCCCAGCATTTT.

The CDR3: CASSMRGGETQYF. The CDR3 DNA follows: TGCGCCAGCAGCATGAGGGGGGGCGAGACCCAGTACTTC. This chain links TRBV5-1 with TRBJ2-5; D possibly corresponds to TRBD2 (7 bases). Per germline, CDR1 SGHRS and CDR2 YFSETQ. V shed 4 bases and J shed 5 bases, with 12 bases lying between them. This CDR3 is built from 13 residues.

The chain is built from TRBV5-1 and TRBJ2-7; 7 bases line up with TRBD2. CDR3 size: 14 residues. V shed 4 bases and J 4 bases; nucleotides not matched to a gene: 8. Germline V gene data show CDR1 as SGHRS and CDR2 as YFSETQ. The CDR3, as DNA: TGCGCCAGCAGCCTCGGGACTACCCGATACGAGCAGTACTTC. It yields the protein CASSLGTTRYEQYF.

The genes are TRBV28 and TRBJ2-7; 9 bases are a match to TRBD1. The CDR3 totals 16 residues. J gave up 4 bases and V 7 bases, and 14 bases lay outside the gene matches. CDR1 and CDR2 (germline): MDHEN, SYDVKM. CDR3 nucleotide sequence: TGTGCCAGCAAATCCCCGGGGGGACAGGGTATTTACGAGCAGTACTTC. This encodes CASKSPGGQGIYEQYF.

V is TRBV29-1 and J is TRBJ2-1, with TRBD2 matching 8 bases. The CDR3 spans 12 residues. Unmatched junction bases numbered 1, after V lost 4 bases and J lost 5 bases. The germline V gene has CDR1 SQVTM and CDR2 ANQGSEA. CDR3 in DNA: TGCAGCGTTGCGCGGGGGGACAATGAGCAGTTCTTC. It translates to CSVARGDNEQFF.